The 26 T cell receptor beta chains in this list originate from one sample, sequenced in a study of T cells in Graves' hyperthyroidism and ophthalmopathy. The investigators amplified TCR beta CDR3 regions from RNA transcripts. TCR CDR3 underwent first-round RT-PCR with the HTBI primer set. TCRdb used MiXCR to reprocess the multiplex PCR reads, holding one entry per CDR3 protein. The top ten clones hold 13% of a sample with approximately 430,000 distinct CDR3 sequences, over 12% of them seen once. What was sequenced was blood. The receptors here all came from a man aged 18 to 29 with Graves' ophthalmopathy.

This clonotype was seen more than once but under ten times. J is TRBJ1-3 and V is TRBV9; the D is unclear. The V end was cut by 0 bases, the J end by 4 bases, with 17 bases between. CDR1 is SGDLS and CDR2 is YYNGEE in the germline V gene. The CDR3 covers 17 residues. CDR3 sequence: CASSVGRPGSRGNTIYF. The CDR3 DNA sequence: TGTGCCAGCAGCGTAGGCCGCCCAGGCTCCAGGGGAAACACCATATATTTT. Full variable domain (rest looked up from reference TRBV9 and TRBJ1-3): DSGVTQTPKHLITATGQRVTLRCSPRSGDLSVYWYQQSLDQGLQFLIQYYNGEERAKGNILERFSAQQFPDLHSELNLSSLELGDSALYFCASSVGRPGSRGNTIYFGEGSWLTVV.

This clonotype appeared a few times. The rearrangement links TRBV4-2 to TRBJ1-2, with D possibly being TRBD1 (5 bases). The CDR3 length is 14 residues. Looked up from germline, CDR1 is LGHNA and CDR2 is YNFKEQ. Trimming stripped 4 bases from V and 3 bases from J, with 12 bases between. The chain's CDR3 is CASSRGQGDYGYTF. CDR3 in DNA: TGTGCCAGCAGCCGAGGACAAGGGGACTATGGCTACACCTTC.

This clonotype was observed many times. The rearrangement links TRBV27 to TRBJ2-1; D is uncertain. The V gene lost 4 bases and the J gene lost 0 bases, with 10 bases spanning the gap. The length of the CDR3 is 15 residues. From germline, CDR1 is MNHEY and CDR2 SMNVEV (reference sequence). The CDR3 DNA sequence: TGTGCCAGCAGTTCCGGGCTGAGCTCCTACAATGAGCAGTTCTTC. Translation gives CASSSGLSSYNEQFF.

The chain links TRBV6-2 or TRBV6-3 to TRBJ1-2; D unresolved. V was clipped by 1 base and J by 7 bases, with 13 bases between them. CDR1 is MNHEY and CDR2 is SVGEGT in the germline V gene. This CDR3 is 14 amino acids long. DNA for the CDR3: TGTGCCAGCAGTTACTTTTTTTCTGTGGGTGGCTACACCTTC. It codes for CASSYFFSVGGYTF.

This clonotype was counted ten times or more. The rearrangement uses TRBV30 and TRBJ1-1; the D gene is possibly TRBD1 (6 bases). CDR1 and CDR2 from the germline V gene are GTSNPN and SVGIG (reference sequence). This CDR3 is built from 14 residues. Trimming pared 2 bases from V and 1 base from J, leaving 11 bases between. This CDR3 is CAWSYGTPNTEAFF. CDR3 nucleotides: TGTGCCTGGAGTTACGGGACACCGAACACTGAAGCTTTCTTT.

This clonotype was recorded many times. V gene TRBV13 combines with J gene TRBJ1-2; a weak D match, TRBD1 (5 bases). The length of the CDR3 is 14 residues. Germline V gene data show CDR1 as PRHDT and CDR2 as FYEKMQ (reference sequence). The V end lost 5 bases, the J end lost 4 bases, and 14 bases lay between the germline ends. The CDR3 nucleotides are TGTGCCAGCAGCCCAGGGACCGCGCCCTATGGCTACACCTTC. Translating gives CASSPGTAPYGYTF.

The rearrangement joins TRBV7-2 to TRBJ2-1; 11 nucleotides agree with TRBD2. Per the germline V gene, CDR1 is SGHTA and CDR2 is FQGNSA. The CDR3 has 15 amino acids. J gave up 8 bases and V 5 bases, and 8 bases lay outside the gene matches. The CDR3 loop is CASSQVAGGRYEQFF. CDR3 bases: TGTGCCAGCAGCCAGGTAGCGGGGGGGAGGTATGAGCAGTTCTTC.

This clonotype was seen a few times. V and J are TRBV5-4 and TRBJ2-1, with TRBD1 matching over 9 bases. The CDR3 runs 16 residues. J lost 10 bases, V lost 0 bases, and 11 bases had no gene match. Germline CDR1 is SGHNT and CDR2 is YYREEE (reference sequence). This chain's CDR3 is CASSLAPGTGHGEQFF. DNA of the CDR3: TGTGCCAGCAGCTTGGCGCCCGGGACAGGGCATGGGGAGCAGTTCTTC.

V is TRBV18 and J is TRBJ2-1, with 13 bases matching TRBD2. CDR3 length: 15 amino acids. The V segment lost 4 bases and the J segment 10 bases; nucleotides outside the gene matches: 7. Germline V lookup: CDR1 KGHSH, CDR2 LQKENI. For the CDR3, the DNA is TGTGCCAGCTCACGCGGACTAGCGGGAGTAGGAGAGCAGTTCTTC. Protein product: CASSRGLAGVGEQFF.

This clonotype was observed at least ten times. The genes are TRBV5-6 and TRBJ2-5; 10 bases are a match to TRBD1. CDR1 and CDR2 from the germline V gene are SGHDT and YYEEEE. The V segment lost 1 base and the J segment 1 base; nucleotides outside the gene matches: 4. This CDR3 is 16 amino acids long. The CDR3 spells CASSLWDRGTQETQYF. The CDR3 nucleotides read TGTGCCAGCAGCTTGTGGGACAGGGGAACCCAAGAGACCCAGTACTTC.

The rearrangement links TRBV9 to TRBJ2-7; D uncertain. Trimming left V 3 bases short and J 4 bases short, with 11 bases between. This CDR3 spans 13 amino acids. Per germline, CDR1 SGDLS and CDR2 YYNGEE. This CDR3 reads CASSGRSDYEQYF. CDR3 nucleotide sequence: TGTGCCAGCAGCGGGAGAAGTGATTACGAGCAGTACTTC.

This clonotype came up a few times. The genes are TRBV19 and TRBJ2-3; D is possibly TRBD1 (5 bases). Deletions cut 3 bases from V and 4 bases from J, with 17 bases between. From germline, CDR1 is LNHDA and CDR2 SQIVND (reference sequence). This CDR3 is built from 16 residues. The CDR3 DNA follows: TGTGCCAGTAGTATGGGGCAGTCCCCCCGGTCAGATACGCAGTATTTT. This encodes CASSMGQSPRSDTQYF.

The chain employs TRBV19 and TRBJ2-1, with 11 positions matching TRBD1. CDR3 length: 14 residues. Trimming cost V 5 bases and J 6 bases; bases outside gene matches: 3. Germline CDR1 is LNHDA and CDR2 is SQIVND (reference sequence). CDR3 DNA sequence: TGTGCCAGTAGTGGGACAGGGGGGTTCAATGAGCAGTTCTTC. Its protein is CASSGTGGFNEQFF.

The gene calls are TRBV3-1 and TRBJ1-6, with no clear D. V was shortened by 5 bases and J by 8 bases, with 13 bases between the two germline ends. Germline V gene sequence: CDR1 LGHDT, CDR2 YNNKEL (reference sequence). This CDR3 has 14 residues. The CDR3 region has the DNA TGTGCCAGCAGCTTTGGGCAGAGGGATTCACCCCTCCACTTT. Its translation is CASSFGQRDSPLHF.

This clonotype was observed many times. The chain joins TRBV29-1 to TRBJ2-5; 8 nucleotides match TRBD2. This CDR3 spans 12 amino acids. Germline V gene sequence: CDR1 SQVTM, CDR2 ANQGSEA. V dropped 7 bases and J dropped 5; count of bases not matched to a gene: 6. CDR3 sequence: CSAREGQETQYF. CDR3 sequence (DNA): TGCAGCGCACGGGAGGGCCAGGAGACCCAGTACTTC.

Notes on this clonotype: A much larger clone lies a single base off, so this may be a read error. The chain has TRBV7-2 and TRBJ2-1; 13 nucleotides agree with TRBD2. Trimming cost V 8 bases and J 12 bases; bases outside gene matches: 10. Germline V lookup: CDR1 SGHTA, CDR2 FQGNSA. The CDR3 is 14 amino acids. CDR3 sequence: CASQTSGRADGQFF. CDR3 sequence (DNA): TGTGCCAGCCAAACTAGCGGGAGGGCCGATGGGCAGTTCTTC.

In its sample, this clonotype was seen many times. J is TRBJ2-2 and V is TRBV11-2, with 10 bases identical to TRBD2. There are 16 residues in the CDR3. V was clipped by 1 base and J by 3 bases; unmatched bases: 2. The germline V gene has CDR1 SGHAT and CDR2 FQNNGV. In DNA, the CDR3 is TGTGCCAGCAGCTTAGTAGCGGGAGGATACACCGGGGAGCTGTTTTTT. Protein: CASSLVAGGYTGELFF.

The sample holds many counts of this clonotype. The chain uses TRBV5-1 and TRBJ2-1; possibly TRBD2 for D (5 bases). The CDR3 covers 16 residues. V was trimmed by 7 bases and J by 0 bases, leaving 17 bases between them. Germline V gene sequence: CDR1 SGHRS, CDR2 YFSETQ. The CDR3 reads CASGLWESSSYNEQFF. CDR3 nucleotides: TGCGCCAGCGGCCTTTGGGAGTCCAGCTCCTACAATGAGCAGTTCTTC.

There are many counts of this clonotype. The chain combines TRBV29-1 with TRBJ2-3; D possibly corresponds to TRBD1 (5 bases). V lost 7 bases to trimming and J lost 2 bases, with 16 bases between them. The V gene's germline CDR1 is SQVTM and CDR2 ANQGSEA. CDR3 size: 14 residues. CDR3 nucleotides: TGCAGCGGATCTGCTGGGGCGGCCACAGATACGCAGTATTTT. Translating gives CSGSAGAATDTQYF.

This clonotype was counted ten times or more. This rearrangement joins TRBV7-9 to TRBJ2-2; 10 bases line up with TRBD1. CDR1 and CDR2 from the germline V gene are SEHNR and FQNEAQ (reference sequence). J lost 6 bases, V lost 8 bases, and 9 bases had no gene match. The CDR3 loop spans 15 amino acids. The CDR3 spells CASGPGTGAAGELFF. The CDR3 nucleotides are TGTGCCAGCGGTCCCGGGACAGGGGCGGCCGGGGAGCTGTTTTTT. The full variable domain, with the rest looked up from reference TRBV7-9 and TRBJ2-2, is DTGVSQNPRHKITKRGQNVTFRCDPISEHNRLYWYRQTLGQGPEFLTYFQNEAQLEKSRLLSDRFSAERPKGSFSTLEIQRTEQGDSAMYLCASGPGTGAAGELFFGEGSRLTVL.

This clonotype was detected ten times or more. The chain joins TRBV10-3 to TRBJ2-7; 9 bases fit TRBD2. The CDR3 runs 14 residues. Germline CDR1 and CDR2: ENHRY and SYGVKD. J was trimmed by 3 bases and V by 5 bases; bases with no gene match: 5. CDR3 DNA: TGTGCCATCAGTTCGATAGCGGGGGACTACGAGCAGTACTTC. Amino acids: CAISSIAGDYEQYF.

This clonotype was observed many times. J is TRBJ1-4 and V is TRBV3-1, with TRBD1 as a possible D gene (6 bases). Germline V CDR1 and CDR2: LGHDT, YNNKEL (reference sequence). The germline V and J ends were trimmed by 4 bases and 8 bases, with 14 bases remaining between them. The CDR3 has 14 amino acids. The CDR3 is CASSPVGGNEKLFF. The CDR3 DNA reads TGTGCCAGCAGCCCCGTTGGGGGCAACGAAAAACTGTTTTTT.

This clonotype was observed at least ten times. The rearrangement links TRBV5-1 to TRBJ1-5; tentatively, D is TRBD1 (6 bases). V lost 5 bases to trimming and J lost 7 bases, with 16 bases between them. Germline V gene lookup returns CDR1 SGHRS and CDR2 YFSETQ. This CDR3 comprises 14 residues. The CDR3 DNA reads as TGCGCCAGCAGTTCAGGGGAGTCGGGACAGCCCCAGCATTTT. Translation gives CASSSGESGQPQHF.

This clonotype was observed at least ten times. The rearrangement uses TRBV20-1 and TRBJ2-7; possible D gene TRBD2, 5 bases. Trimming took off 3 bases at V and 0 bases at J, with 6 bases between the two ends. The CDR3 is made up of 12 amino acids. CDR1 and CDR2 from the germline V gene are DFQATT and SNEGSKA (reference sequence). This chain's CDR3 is CSARRDSYEQYF. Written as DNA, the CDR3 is TGCAGTGCTAGGAGGGACTCCTACGAGCAGTACTTC.

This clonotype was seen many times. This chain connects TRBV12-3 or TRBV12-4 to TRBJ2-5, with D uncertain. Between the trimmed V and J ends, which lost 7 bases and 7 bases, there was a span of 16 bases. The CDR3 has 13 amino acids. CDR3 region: CASTSGSQATQYF. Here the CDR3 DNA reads TGTGCCAGCACCTCCGGCAGCCAGGCGACCCAGTACTTC.

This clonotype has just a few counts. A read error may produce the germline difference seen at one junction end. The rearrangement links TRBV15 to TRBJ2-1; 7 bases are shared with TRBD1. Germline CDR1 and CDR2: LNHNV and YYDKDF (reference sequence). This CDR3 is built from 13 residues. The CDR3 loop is CATSRDRAGEQFF. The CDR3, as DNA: TGTGCCACCAGCCGAGACAGGGCCGGGGAGCAGTTCTTC.